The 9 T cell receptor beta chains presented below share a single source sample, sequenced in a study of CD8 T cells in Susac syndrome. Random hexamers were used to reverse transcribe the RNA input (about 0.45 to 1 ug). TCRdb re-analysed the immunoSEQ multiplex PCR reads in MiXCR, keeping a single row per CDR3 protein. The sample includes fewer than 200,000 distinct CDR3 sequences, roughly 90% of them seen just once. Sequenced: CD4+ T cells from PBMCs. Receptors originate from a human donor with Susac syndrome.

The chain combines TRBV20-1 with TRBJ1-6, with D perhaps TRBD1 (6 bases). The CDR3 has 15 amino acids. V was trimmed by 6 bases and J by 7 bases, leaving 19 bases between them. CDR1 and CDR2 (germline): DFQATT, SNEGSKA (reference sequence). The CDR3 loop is CSARTDSFTNSPLHF. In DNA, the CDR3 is TGCAGTGCGAGGACGGACAGTTTTACCAATTCACCCCTCCACTTT.

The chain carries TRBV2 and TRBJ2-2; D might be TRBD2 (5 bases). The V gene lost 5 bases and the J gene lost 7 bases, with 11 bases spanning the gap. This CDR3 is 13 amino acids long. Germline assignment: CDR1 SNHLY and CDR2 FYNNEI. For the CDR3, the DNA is TGTGCCAGCAGTTCGAGGGCGAGCGGGGAGCTGTTTTTT. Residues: CASSSRASGELFF.

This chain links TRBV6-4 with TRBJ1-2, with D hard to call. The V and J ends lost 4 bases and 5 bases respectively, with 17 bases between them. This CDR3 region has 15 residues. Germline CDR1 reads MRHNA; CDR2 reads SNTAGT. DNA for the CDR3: TGTGCCAGCAGTGTGGAAGCCGGCGGAAATTATGGCTACACCTTC. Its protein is CASSVEAGGNYGYTF.

CDR3 sequence reads: CASSLDRMNTEAFF. The CDR3 region has the DNA TGCGCCAGCAGCTTGGACAGAATGAACACTGAAGCTTTCTTT. The chain employs TRBV5-1 and TRBJ1-1; unclear D gene. CDR1 is SGHRS and CDR2 is YFSETQ in the germline V gene. This CDR3 is 14 amino acids long. V lost 0 bases to trimming and J lost 0 bases, with 6 bases between them.

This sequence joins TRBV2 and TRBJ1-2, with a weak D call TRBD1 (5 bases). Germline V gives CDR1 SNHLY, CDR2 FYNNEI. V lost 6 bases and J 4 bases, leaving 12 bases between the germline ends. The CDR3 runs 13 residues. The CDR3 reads CASSADRLYGYTF. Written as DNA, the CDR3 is TGTGCCAGCAGCGCAGACAGACTCTATGGCTACACCTTC. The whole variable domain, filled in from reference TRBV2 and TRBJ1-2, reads EPEVTQTPSHQVTQMGQEVILRCVPISNHLYFYWYRQILGQKVEFLVSFYNNEISEKSEIFDDQFSVERPDGSNFTLKIRSTKLEDSAMYFCASSADRLYGYTFGSGTRLTVV.

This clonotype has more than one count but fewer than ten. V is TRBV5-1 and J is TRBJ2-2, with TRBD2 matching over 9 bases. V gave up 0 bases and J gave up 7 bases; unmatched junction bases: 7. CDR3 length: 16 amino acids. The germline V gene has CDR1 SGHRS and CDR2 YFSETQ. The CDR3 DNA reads TGCGCCAGCAGCTTGGGGCGTCTAGCGGGGCACGGGGAGCTGTTTTTT. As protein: CASSLGRLAGHGELFF.

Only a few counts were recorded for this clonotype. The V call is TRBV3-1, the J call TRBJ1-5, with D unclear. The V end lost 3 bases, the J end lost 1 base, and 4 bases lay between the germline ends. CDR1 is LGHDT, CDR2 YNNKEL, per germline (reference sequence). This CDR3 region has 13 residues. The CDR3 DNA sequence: TGTGCCAGCAGCCAGGGGAGCAATCAGCCCCAGCATTTT. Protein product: CASSQGSNQPQHF.

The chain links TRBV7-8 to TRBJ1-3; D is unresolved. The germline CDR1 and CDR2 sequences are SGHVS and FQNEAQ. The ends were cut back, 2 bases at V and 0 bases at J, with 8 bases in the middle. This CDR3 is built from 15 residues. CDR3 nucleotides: TGTGCCAGCAGCTTATCGACCTTCTCTGGAAACACCATATATTTT. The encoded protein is CASSLSTFSGNTIYF.

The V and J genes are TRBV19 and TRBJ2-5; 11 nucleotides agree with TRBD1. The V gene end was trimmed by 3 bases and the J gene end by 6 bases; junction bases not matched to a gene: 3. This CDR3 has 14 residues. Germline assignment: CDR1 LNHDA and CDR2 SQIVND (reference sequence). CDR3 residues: CASSIGQGAKTQYF. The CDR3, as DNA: TGTGCCAGTAGTATTGGACAGGGGGCGAAGACCCAGTACTTC.